A selection of T cell receptor beta chains follows, all from one sample in a study of blood T cell repertoires in COVID-19. Generated by immunoSEQ multiplex PCR, the TCRdb table keeps only in-frame clones and is missing some. Altogether fewer than 90,000 clones are present, 80% to 90% being singletons, with the ten largest covering around 6.7%. The source material was peripheral blood. These TCRs come from a woman older than 75 with active COVID-19. Both conserved end residues are trimmed from each CDR3.

V,CDR3
TRBV21-1,ASTLFGTATYEQY
TRBV12-3/TRBV12-4,ASSTEHYEQY
TRBV5-1,ASSYGTTEGGTQY
TRBV27,ASSRRPSVPGPLGQPQH
TRBV28,ASSAPGPSYEQY
TRBV20-1,SASGRGRYEQY
TRBV6-5,ASSYLRDREAF
TRBV20-1,SASPVTSGRGEQY
TRBV7-9,ASSLGQHNTQY
TRBV6-5,APTKEITGNTEAF
TRBV3-1/TRBV3-2,ASSLADDEQF
TRBV2,ASSEVGRLAGTRVHNEQF
TRBV6-5,ASGGETEAF
TRBV28,ASRLMMGYT
TRBV11-1,ASSFGSGETQY
TRBV12-2,ASRFPPGRAPF
TRBV7-3,ASSLRAKNNEQF
TRBV6-6,ASVLRLAGGDEQF
TRBV18,ASSPGQGAGETQY
TRBV4-1,ASSQGGQGALGGETQY